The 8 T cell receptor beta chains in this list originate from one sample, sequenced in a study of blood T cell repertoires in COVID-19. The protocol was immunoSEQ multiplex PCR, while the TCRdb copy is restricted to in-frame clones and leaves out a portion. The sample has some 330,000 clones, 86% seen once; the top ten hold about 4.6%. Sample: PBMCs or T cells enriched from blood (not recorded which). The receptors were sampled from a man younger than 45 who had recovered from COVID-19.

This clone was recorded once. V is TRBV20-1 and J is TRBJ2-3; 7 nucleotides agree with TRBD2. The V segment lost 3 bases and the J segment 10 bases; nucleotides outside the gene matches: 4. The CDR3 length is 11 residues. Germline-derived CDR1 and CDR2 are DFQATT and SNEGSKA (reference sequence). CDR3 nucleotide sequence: TGCAGTGCTAGGTCTGGGGGGGCGCAGTATTTT. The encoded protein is CSARSGGAQYF.

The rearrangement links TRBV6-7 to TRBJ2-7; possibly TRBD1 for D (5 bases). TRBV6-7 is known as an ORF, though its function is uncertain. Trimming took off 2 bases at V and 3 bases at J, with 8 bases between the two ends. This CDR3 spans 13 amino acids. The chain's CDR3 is CASSYRQHYEQYF. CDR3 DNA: TGTGCCAGCAGTTACCGACAGCACTACGAGCAGTACTTC.

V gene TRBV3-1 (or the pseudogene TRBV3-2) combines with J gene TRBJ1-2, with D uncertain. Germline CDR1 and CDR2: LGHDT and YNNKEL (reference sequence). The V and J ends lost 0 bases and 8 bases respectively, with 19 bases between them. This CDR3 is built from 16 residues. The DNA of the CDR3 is TGTGCCAGCAGCCAAGATGAACGGCAGGCCATCACGGGCTACACCTTC. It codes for CASSQDERQAITGYTF.

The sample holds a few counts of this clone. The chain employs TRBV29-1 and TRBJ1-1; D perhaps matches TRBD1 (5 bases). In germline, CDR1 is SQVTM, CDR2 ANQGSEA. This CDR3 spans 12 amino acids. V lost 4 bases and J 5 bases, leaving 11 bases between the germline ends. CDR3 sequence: CSVARAGTEAFF. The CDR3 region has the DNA TGCAGCGTTGCCAGGGCGGGAACTGAAGCTTTCTTT.

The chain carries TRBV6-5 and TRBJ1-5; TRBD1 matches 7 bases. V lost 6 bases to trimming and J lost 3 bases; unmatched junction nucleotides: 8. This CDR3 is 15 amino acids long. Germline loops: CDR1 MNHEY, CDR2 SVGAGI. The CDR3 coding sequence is TGTGCCAGCAGGAGGGACAGCAATTACAATCAGCCCCAGCATTTT. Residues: CASRRDSNYNQPQHF.

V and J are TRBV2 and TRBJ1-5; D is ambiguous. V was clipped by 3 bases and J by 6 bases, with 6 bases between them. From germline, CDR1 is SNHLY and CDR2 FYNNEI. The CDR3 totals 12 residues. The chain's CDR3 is CASSEYGQPQHF. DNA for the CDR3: TGTGCCAGCAGTGAGTACGGTCAGCCCCAGCATTTT.

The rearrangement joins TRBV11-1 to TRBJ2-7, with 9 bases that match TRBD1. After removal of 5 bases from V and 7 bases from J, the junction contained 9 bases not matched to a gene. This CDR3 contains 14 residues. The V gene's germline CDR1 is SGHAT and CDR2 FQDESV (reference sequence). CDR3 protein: CASSPRDRAWEQYF. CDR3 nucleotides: TGTGCCAGCAGCCCCCGGGACAGGGCTTGGGAGCAGTACTTC.

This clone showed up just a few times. In DNA, the CDR3 is TGTGCCAGCAGCCGGAACGCCGTACAGGGGGTCTATGGCTACACCTTC. This codes for CASSRNAVQGVYGYTF. The chain recombines TRBV7-2 with TRBJ1-2; 8 nucleotides line up with TRBD1. Unmatched junction bases numbered 12, after V lost 5 bases and J lost 4 bases. CDR3 size: 16 residues. In germline, CDR1 is SGHTA, CDR2 FQGNSA.